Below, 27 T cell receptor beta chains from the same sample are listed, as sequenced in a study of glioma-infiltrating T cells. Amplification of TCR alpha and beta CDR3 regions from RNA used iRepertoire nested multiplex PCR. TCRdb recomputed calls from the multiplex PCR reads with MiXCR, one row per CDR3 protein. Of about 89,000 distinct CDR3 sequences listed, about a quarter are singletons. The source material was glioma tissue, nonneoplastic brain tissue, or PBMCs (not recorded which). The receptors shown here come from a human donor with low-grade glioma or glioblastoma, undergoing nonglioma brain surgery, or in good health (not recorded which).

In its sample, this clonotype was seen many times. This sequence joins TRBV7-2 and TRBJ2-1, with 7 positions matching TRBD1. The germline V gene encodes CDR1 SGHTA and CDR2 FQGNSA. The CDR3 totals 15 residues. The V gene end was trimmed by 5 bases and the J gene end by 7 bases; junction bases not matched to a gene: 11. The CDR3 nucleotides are TGTGCCAGCAGCACTCCAGGGACAGCCCCAAATGAGCAGTTCTTC. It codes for CASSTPGTAPNEQFF.

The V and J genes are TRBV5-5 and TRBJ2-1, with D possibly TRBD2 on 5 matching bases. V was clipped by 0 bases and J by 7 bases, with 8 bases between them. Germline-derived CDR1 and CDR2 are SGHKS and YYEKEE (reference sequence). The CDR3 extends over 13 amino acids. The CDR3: CASSLGGSNEQFF. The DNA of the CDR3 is TGTGCCAGCAGCTTGGGAGGGTCGAATGAGCAGTTCTTC.

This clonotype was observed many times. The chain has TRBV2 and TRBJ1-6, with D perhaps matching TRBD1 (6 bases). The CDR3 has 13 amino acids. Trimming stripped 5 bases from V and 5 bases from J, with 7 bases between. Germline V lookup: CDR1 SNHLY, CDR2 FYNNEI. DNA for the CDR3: TGTGCCAGCAGTACAGGGAATAATTCACCCCTCCACTTT. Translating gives CASSTGNNSPLHF.

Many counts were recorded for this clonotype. CDR3 sequence: CASSLGDGQDQETQYF. CDR3 coding DNA: TGTGCCAGCAGCTTAGGGGACGGCCAGGACCAAGAGACCCAGTACTTC. This chain connects TRBV7-7 to TRBJ2-5; D might be TRBD1 or TRBD2, each matching 5 bases. The germline V gene encodes CDR1 SSHAT and CDR2 FNYEAQ (reference sequence). This CDR3 contains 16 residues. V was pared by 1 base and J by 0 bases, with 12 bases between.

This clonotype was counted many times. CDR3 sequence reads: CASSLDGGDQYF. The CDR3 DNA reads TGTGCCAGCAGCTTAGATGGAGGAGACCAGTACTTC. V gene TRBV7-2 combines with J gene TRBJ2-7; tentative D call: TRBD2 (5 bases). Looked up from germline, CDR1 is SGHTA and CDR2 is FQGNSA. Between the trimmed V and J ends, which lost 1 base and 10 bases, there was a span of 11 bases. CDR3 length: 12 residues.

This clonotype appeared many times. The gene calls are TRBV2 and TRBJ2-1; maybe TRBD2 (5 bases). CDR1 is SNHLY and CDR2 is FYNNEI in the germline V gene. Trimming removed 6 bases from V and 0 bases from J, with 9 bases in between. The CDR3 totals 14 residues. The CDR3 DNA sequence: TGTGCCAGCAGGCCCCGGGGCTCCTACAATGAGCAGTTCTTC. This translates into CASRPRGSYNEQFF.

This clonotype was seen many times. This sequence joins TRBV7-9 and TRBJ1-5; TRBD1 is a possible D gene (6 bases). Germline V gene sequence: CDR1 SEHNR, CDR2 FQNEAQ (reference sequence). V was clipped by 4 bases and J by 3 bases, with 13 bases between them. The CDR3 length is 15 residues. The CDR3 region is CASSSDRTDNQPQHF. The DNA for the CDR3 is TGTGCCAGCAGCTCGGATCGGACAGACAATCAGCCCCAGCATTTT. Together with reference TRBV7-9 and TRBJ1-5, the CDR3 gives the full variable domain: DTGVSQNPRHKITKRGQNVTFRCDPISEHNRLYWYRQTLGQGPEFLTYFQNEAQLEKSRLLSDRFSAERPKGSFSTLEIQRTEQGDSAMYLCASSSDRTDNQPQHFGDGTRLSIL.

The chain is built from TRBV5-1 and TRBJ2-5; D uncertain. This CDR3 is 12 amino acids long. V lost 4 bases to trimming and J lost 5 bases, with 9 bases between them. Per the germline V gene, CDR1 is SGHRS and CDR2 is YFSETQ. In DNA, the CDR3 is TGCGCCAGCAGCCGACAAATGGAGACCCAGTACTTC. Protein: CASSRQMETQYF.

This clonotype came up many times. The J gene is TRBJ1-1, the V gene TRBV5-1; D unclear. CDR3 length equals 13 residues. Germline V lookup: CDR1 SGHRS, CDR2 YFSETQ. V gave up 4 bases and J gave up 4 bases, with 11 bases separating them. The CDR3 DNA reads TGCGCCAGCAGCCCCTCGTCTCGCACTGAAGCTTTCTTT. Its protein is CASSPSSRTEAFF.

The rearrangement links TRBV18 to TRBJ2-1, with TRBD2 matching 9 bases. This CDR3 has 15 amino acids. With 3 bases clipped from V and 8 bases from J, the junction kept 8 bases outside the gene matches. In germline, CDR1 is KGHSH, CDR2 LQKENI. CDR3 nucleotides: TGTGCCAGCTCACCGAGGGTTAGCGGGAGCGATGAGCAGTTCTTC. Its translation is CASSPRVSGSDEQFF.

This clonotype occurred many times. CDR3 loop: CSARDDGQGAIEQFF. The CDR3 bases are TGCAGTGCTAGAGATGATGGGCAGGGGGCGATTGAGCAGTTCTTC. The gene calls are TRBV20-1 and TRBJ2-1; TRBD1 matches 8 bases. Germline V CDR1 and CDR2: DFQATT, SNEGSKA (reference sequence). This CDR3 has 15 amino acids. Trimming removed 0 bases from V and 9 bases from J; junction bases left unmatched: 10.

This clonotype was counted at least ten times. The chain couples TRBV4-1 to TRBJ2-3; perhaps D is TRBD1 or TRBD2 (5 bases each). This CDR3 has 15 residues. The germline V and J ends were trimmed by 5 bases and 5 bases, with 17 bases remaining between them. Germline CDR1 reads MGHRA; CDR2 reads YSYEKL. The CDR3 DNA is TGCGCCAGCAGCGAAACTAGGGGCATTGGAGATACGCAGTATTTT. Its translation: CASSETRGIGDTQYF.

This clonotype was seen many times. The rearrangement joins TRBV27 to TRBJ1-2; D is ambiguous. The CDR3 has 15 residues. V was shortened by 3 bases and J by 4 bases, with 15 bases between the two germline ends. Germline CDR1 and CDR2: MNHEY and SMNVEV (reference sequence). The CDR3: CASSFRRASSYGYTF. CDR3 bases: TGTGCCAGCAGTTTCCGCCGGGCTTCGTCCTATGGCTACACCTTC.

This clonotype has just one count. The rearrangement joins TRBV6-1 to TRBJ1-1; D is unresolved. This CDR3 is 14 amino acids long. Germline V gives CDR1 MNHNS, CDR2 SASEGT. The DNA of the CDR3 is TGTGTTAGCAGTGAGCCAGGCCGGAACACTGAAGCTTTCTTT. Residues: CVSSEPGRNTEAFF.

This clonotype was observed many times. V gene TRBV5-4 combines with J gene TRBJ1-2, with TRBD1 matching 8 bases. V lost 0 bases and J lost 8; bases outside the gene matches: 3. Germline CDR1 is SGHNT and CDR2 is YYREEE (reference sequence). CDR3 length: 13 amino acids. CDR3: CASSLGTGSGYTF. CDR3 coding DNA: TGTGCCAGCAGCTTGGGGACAGGGAGCGGCTACACCTTC.

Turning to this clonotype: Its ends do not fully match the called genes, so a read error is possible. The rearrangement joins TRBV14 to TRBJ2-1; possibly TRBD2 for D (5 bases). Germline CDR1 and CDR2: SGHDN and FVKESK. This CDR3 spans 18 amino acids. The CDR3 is CASSQEDYPGKYYNGQFF. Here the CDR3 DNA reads TGTGCCAGCAGCCAAGAAGACTACCCTGGGAAGTACTACAATGGGCAGTTCTTC.

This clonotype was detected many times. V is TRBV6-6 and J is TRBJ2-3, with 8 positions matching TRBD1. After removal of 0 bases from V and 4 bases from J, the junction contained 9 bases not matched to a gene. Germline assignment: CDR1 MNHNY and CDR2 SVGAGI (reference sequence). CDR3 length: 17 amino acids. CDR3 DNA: TGTGCCAGCAGTTACTCGAACAGGGGGGCGCATTCAGATACGCAGTATTTT. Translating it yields CASSYSNRGAHSDTQYF.

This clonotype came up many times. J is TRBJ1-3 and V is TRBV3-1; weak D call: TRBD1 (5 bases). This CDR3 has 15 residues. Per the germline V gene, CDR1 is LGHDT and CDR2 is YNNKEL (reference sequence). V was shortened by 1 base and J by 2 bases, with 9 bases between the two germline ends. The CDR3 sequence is CASSQGWGTGNTIYF. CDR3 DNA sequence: TGTGCCAGCAGCCAAGGATGGGGGACTGGAAACACCATATATTTT.

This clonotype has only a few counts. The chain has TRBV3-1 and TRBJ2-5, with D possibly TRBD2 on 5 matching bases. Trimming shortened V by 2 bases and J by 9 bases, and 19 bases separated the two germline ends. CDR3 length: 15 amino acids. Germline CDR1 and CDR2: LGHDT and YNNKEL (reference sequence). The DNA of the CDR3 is TGTGCCAGCAGCCAATCTAGTCTTGAGGGATCGCCCCAGTACTTC. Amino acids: CASSQSSLEGSPQYF.

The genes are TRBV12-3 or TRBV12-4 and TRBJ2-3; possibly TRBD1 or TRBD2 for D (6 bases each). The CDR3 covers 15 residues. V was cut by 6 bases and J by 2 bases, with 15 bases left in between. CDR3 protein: CASSKHGGTTDTQYF. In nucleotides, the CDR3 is TGTGCCAGCAGCAAACACGGGGGCACCACAGATACGCAGTATTTT.

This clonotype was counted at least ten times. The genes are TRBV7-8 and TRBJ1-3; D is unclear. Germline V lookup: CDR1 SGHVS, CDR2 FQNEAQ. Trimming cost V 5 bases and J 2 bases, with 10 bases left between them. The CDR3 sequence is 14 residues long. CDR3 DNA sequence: TGTGCCAGCAGCAGGTCGCGGGCTGGAAACACCATATATTTT. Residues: CASSRSRAGNTIYF.

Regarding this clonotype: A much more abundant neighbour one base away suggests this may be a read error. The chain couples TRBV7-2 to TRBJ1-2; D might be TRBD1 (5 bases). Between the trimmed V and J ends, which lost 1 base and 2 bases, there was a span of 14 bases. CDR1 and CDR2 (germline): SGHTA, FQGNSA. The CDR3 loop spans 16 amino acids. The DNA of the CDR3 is TGTGCCAGCAGCTTAGTGCCGTCAGGGCGCAACTATGGCTACACCTTC. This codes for CASSLVPSGRNYGYTF.

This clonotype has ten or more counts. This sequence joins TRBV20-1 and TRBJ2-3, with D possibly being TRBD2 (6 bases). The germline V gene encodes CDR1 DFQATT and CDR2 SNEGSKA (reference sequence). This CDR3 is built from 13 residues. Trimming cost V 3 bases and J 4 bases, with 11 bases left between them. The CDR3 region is CSARLGSSDTQYF. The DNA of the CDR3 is TGCAGTGCTAGGCTCGGGAGTTCAGATACGCAGTATTTT.

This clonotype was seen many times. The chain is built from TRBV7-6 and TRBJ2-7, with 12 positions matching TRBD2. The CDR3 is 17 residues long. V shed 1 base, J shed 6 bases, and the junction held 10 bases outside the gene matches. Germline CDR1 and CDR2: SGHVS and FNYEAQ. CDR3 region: CASSLDPLTSGRGEQYF. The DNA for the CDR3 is TGTGCCAGCAGCTTAGACCCACTGACTAGCGGGAGAGGCGAGCAGTACTTC. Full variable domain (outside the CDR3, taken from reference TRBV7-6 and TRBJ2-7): GAGVSQSPRYKVTKRGQDVALRCDPISGHVSLYWYRQALGQGPEFLTYFNYEAQQDKSGLPNDRFSAERPEGSISTLTIQRTEQRDSAMYRCASSLDPLTSGRGEQYFGPGTRLTVT.

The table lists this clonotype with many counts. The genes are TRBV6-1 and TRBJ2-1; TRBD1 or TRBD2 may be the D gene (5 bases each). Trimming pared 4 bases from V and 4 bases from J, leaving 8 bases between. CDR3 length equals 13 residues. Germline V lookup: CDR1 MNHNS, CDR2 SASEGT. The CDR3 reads CASSGGPYNEQFF. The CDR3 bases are TGTGCCAGCAGTGGGGGACCTTACAATGAGCAGTTCTTC.

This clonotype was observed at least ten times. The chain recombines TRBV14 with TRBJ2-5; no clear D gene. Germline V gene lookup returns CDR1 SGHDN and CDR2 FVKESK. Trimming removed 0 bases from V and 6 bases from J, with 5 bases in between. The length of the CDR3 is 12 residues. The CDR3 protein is CASSQDWQTQYF. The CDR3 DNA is TGTGCCAGCAGCCAAGATTGGCAGACCCAGTACTTC.

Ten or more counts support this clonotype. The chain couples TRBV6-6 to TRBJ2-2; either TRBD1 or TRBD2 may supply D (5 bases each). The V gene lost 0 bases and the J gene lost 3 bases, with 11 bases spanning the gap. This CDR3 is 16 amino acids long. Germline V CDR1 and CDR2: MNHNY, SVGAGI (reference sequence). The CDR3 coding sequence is TGTGCCAGCAGTTACTCTGGACGGGGACACACCGGGGAGCTGTTTTTT. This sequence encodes CASSYSGRGHTGELFF.